The 23 T cell receptor beta chains in this list originate from one sample, sequenced in a study of CD8 T cells in ankylosing spondylitis. TCRdb analysed the 5' RACE reads with MiXCR anew, one entry per CDR3 protein. This sample has more than 150,000 distinct CDR3 sequences, with around 10% found just once. The sequenced material came from blood, either unsorted or a sorted T cell fraction (not recorded which). The receptors were sampled from a male donor with ankylosing spondylitis or in good health (not recorded which).

In this sample, this clonotype turned up many times. The chain uses TRBV7-8 and TRBJ2-7, with a tentative D call TRBD2 (5 bases). The CDR3 extends over 14 amino acids. Trimming took 1 base from V and 3 from J, leaving 10 bases between them. Germline CDR1 and CDR2: SGHVS and FQNEAQ. The CDR3 DNA reads as TGTGCCAGCAGCTTAGGTCCGGGATTCTACGAGCAGTACTTC. Translated: CASSLGPGFYEQYF.

At least ten counts were recorded for this clonotype. The chain employs TRBV20-1 and TRBJ2-1, with a possible D match to TRBD1 (5 bases). With 6 bases removed from V and 5 bases from J, the gap between germline ends came to 17 bases. Per germline, CDR1 DFQATT and CDR2 SNEGSKA (reference sequence). The CDR3 is 14 residues long. The CDR3 DNA sequence: TGCAGTGCAGTGGAGCAGGGCTTTCACAATGAGCAGTTCTTC. It specifies CSAVEQGFHNEQFF.

This clonotype was observed at least ten times. The chain uses TRBV20-1 and TRBJ2-3; D unresolved. Germline-derived CDR1 and CDR2 are DFQATT and SNEGSKA (reference sequence). Trimming pared 3 bases from V and 9 bases from J, leaving 10 bases between. The CDR3 consists of 11 residues. The CDR3 nucleotides read TGCAGTGCTAGTCCCGCTATAACGCAGTATTTT. Its translation is CSASPAITQYF.

Ten or more counts support this clonotype. The rearrangement uses TRBV7-8 and TRBJ2-1, with 14 bases identical to TRBD2. Germline trimming cut 3 bases from V and 5 bases from J; bases unmatched to any gene: 6. The germline V gene has CDR1 SGHVS and CDR2 FQNEAQ. The CDR3 extends over 17 amino acids. The CDR3 DNA reads TGTGCCAGCAGCTTGGGACTAGCGGGAGTAAAAGACAATGAGCAGTTCTTC. Its translation: CASSLGLAGVKDNEQFF.

V gene TRBV20-1 combines with J gene TRBJ2-5, with D possibly matching TRBD1 (6 bases). CDR3 length: 12 amino acids. Germline CDR1 reads DFQATT; CDR2 reads SNEGSKA (reference sequence). V shed 5 bases and J shed 2 bases, with 9 bases lying between them. The CDR3 spells CSAPRGQETQYF. DNA for the CDR3: TGCAGTGCTCCGAGGGGGCAAGAGACCCAGTACTTC.

This clonotype was seen a handful of times. The chain joins TRBV7-2 to TRBJ1-3; D gene ambiguous. V shed 5 bases and J shed 2 bases, with 13 bases lying between them. Germline-derived CDR1 and CDR2 are SGHTA and FQGNSA. CDR3 length equals 15 residues. Here the CDR3 DNA reads TGTGCCAGCAGCCTACAGCCTCCCCCTGGAAACACCATATATTTT. Translation: CASSLQPPPGNTIYF.

This clonotype was detected a few times. This chain links TRBV6-1 with TRBJ2-3, with TRBD2 matching over 15 bases. The CDR3 consists of 17 residues. The V segment lost 6 bases and the J segment 5 bases; nucleotides outside the gene matches: 9. CDR1 is MNHNS and CDR2 is SASEGT in the germline V gene. For the CDR3, the DNA is TGTGCCAGCAGCCTCCGGACTAGCGGGAGGGGCCGAGATACGCAGTATTTT. This sequence encodes CASSLRTSGRGRDTQYF.

This chain joins TRBV5-1 and TRBJ2-1; 7 bases fit TRBD1. V lost 7 bases, J lost 7 bases, and 2 bases stayed unmatched. The CDR3 spans 11 residues. Germline V gene data show CDR1 as SGHRS and CDR2 as YFSETQ. The chain's CDR3 is CASATGNEQFF. CDR3 nucleotide sequence: TGCGCCAGCGCGACAGGGAATGAGCAGTTCTTC.

This clonotype was detected only a few times. This sequence joins TRBV5-1 and TRBJ2-3; no clear D. The CDR3 extends over 17 amino acids. CDR1 and CDR2 (germline): SGHRS, YFSETQ. V dropped 0 bases and J dropped 0 bases, with 14 bases sitting between them. The CDR3 reads CASSLGSIATSTDTQYF. The CDR3 nucleotides are TGCGCCAGCAGCTTGGGATCTATTGCTACTAGCACAGATACGCAGTATTTT.

This clonotype has just a few counts. This sequence joins TRBV20-1 and TRBJ1-5; TRBD1 is a possible D gene (6 bases). Germline CDR1 and CDR2: DFQATT and SNEGSKA (reference sequence). V gave up 1 base and J gave up 2 bases, with 9 bases separating them. This CDR3 comprises 14 residues. CDR3 protein: CSARAQGGNQPQHF. For the CDR3, the DNA is TGCAGTGCTAGAGCACAGGGTGGCAATCAGCCCCAGCATTTT.

Many counts were recorded for this clonotype. The chain is built from TRBV7-7 and TRBJ1-1; 9 bases map to TRBD1. The CDR3 has 16 residues. The V and J ends lost 5 bases and 4 bases, in that order; junction bases with no gene match: 11. Germline CDR1 is SSHAT and CDR2 is FNYEAQ (reference sequence). The CDR3 nucleotides read TGTGCCAGCAGCCCGCTGACAGGGGGTGTATCCACTGAAGCTTTCTTT. Translated: CASSPLTGGVSTEAFF.

This clonotype has at least ten counts. This chain uses TRBV12-3 or TRBV12-4 with TRBJ1-1; possibly TRBD1 for D (5 bases). The V end lost 4 bases, the J end lost 8 bases, and 11 bases lay between the germline ends. The CDR3 has 12 residues. Here the CDR3 reads CASSYVRGEAFF. In nucleotides, the CDR3 is TGTGCCAGCAGTTATGTGAGGGGCGAAGCTTTCTTT.

At least ten counts were recorded for this clonotype. V gene TRBV12-3 or TRBV12-4 combines with J gene TRBJ1-2; D possibly corresponds to TRBD1 (5 bases). Trimming removed 6 bases at V and 4 bases at J, with 12 bases between. The CDR3 covers 13 residues. The CDR3 DNA sequence: TGTGCCAGCAGCCTACAGGAGATCTATGGCTACACCTTC. This gives the protein CASSLQEIYGYTF.

This rearrangement joins TRBV11-2 to TRBJ2-1; a possible D gene is TRBD2 (5 bases). In germline, CDR1 is SGHAT, CDR2 FQNNGV. The V gene lost 5 bases and the J gene lost 3 bases, with 8 bases spanning the gap. The CDR3 totals 13 residues. CDR3 sequence (DNA): TGTGCCAGCAGCAGCCGGGACTACAATGAGCAGTTCTTC. Translation gives CASSSRDYNEQFF.

Regarding this clonotype: Germline and junction disagree at one end, which may indicate a read error. The chain has TRBV19 and TRBJ2-1; D is undetermined. Germline values: CDR1 LNHDA, CDR2 SQIVND (reference sequence). The CDR3 consists of 12 residues. The CDR3 DNA reads as TGTACCAGTAGCCTAACATACAATGAGCAGTTCTTC. Its translation: CTSSLTYNEQFF.

This clonotype was detected ten times or more. The chain joins TRBV10-3 to TRBJ1-1; D may be TRBD1 (6 bases). This CDR3 has 13 amino acids. The V end was cut by 6 bases, the J end by 1 base, with 9 bases between. CDR1 ENHRY and CDR2 SYGVKD come from the germline V gene. The CDR3 bases are TGTGCCATCAGGAGACAGGAGAACACTGAAGCTTTCTTT. This sequence encodes CAIRRQENTEAFF.

This clonotype occurred many times. The rearrangement joins TRBV6-1 to TRBJ2-2, with no clear D. Per germline, CDR1 MNHNS and CDR2 SASEGT. The V gene lost 7 bases and the J gene lost 1 base, with 16 bases spanning the gap. This CDR3 spans 16 amino acids. CDR3 loop: CASTLQQVENTGELFF. The CDR3 DNA is TGTGCCAGCACCTTACAGCAGGTGGAGAACACCGGGGAGCTGTTTTTT.

This clonotype was counted at least ten times. Here the CDR3 reads CASSGTAWNEQFF. In DNA form, the CDR3 reads TGTGCCAGCAGCGGGACAGCCTGGAATGAGCAGTTCTTC. V and J are TRBV9 and TRBJ2-1; weak D call: TRBD1 (6 bases). The CDR3 sequence is 13 residues long. CDR1 is SGDLS, CDR2 YYNGEE, per germline. Trimming removed 3 bases from V and 7 bases from J, with 11 bases in between.

The chain recombines TRBV14 with TRBJ2-7; D remains ambiguous. The germline V and J ends were trimmed by 3 bases and 3 bases, with 9 bases remaining between them. The CDR3 has 13 residues. The germline V gene encodes CDR1 SGHDN and CDR2 FVKESK. The CDR3 reads CASSHDTSYEQYF. In nucleotides, the CDR3 is TGTGCCAGCAGCCACGACACGAGCTACGAGCAGTACTTC.

This clonotype was observed at least ten times. The genes are TRBV29-1 and TRBJ2-1, with no clear D. V was cut by 3 bases and J by 0 bases, with 9 bases left in between. CDR3 size: 14 residues. CDR1 is SQVTM and CDR2 is ANQGSEA in the germline V gene. This CDR3 is CSVDRVSSYNEQFF. DNA of the CDR3: TGCAGCGTTGACCGGGTGAGCTCCTACAATGAGCAGTTCTTC.

This clonotype showed up many times. This chain links TRBV12-3 or TRBV12-4 with TRBJ2-7; 7 nucleotides agree with TRBD2. The CDR3 loop spans 14 amino acids. The junction had 3 bases not matched to a gene; V was cut back by 2 bases and J by 2 bases. As DNA, the CDR3 is TGTGCCAGCAGTTTACGCGGGAGCACCTACGAGCAGTACTTC. Translated, it gives CASSLRGSTYEQYF.

This clonotype was seen at least ten times. This sequence joins TRBV20-1 and TRBJ2-7, with D perhaps TRBD2 (5 bases). V lost 0 bases and J lost 7, with 16 bases in between. CDR3 size: 14 residues. Germline CDR1 is DFQATT and CDR2 is SNEGSKA (reference sequence). CDR3 sequence: CSARDIRRSGEQYF. The CDR3 nucleotides read TGCAGTGCTAGAGATATCCGGCGTTCGGGGGAGCAGTACTTC.

This clonotype was observed a handful of times. The rearrangement links TRBV6-1 to TRBJ2-7, with TRBD1 matching over 9 bases. Losses at the gene ends were 6 bases for V and 5 bases for J; bases not matched to a gene: 8. The germline gives CDR1 MNHNS, CDR2 SASEGT. CDR3 size: 14 residues. CDR3 sequence reads: CASRNWDRDHEQYF. The CDR3 DNA reads TGTGCCAGCAGAAACTGGGACAGGGACCACGAGCAGTACTTC.